The 8 T cell receptor beta chains reported below all come from one sample, sequenced in a study of blood T cell repertoires in COVID-19. The data were produced by immunoSEQ multiplex PCR, yet TCRdb's version contains in-frame clones alone and is incomplete. In the table there are a few hundred thousand clones, approximately 89% of which are singletons. The sequenced sample was PBMCs or T cells enriched from blood (not recorded which). These receptors were taken from a man aged 25-45 years who had recovered from COVID-19.

The chain links TRBV2 to TRBJ2-5, with D perhaps TRBD1 (6 bases). CDR3 length equals 18 residues. Per germline, CDR1 SNHLY and CDR2 FYNNEI. Trimming took off 3 bases at V and 1 base at J, with 21 bases between the two ends. CDR3 loop: CASSEGTRPLAFQETQYF. CDR3 DNA: TGTGCCAGCAGTGAGGGGACAAGACCGCTCGCTTTCCAAGAGACCCAGTACTTC.

V gene TRBV5-1 combines with J gene TRBJ1-4, with a possible D match to TRBD1 (6 bases). The germline V gene has CDR1 SGHRS and CDR2 YFSETQ. The CDR3 is 14 residues long. V dropped 2 bases and J dropped 10 bases, with 15 bases sitting between them. The CDR3 protein is CASSFQGPGGKLFF. The CDR3 DNA reads as TGCGCCAGCAGCTTCCAGGGGCCGGGCGGAAAACTGTTTTTT.

The chain combines TRBV19 with TRBJ1-5; D is uncertain. Germline V lookup: CDR1 LNHDA, CDR2 SQIVND (reference sequence). The V end was cut by 7 bases, the J end by 0 bases, with 7 bases between. CDR3 length: 13 amino acids. The CDR3: CASKSHSNQPQHF. The CDR3 nucleotides read TGTGCCAGTAAATCCCATAGCAATCAGCCCCAGCATTTT. The full variable domain, with the rest looked up from reference TRBV19 and TRBJ1-5, is DGGITQSPKYLFRKEGQNVTLSCEQNLNHDAMYWYRQDPGQGLRLIYYSQIVNDFQKGDIAEGYSVSREKKESFPLTVTSAQKNPTAFYLCASKSHSNQPQHFGDGTRLSIL.

For the CDR3, the DNA is TGTGCCAGCAGAATCACTCGACTAGCGGGGAACAATGAGCAGTTCTTC. Translation: CASRITRLAGNNEQFF. The rearrangement joins TRBV5-5 to TRBJ2-1; 11 bases are shared with TRBD2. The CDR3 spans 16 residues. The V gene's germline CDR1 is SGHKS and CDR2 YYEKEE (reference sequence). V was pared by 5 bases and J by 5 bases, with 9 bases of the junction left unmatched. Together with reference TRBV5-5 and TRBJ2-1, the CDR3 gives the full variable domain: DAGVTQSPTHLIKTRGQQVTLRCSPISGHKSVSWYQQVLGQGPQFIFQYYEKEERGRGNFPDRFSARQFPNYSSELNVNALLLGDSALYLCASRITRLAGNNEQFFGPGTRLTVL.

Concerning this clone itself: The same CDR3 also results from other DNA sequences found in this sample. The chain joins TRBV7-9 to TRBJ2-5; 8 bases align to TRBD2. V lost 5 bases and J lost 5; bases outside the gene matches: 4. CDR1 is SEHNR and CDR2 is FQNEAQ in the germline V gene (reference sequence). The CDR3 covers 13 residues. The CDR3 spells CASSPGGPETQYF. For the CDR3, the DNA is TGTGCCAGCAGCCCGGGAGGGCCGGAGACCCAGTACTTC.

The chain joins TRBV12-3 or TRBV12-4 to TRBJ1-2; TRBD1 might be the D (5 bases). The CDR3 is 13 residues long. Trimming stripped 4 bases from V and 3 bases from J, with 9 bases between. The CDR3 loop is CASSSGLYYGYTF. CDR3 bases: TGTGCCAGCAGTTCAGGGCTCTACTATGGCTACACCTTC.

The chain is built from TRBV25-1 and TRBJ2-5; 7 bases are a match to TRBD1. Trimming at V came to 0 bases and at J to 13 bases, leaving 5 bases not matched to a gene. CDR1 is MGHDK and CDR2 is SYGVNS in the germline V gene. This CDR3 region has 12 residues. The CDR3 sequence: CASSEYGQVMYF. The DNA for the CDR3 is TGTGCCAGCAGTGAATACGGACAGGTGATGTACTTC.

This clone was seen only once. The V gene is TRBV19, the J gene TRBJ2-7; 9 bases match TRBD1. CDR3 size: 15 residues. Germline V gene lookup returns CDR1 LNHDA and CDR2 SQIVND (reference sequence). V lost 4 bases and J lost 1; bases outside the gene matches: 5. CDR3 loop: CASSTWGQGSYEQYF. The CDR3 bases are TGTGCCAGTAGTACATGGGGACAGGGATCCTACGAGCAGTACTTC.